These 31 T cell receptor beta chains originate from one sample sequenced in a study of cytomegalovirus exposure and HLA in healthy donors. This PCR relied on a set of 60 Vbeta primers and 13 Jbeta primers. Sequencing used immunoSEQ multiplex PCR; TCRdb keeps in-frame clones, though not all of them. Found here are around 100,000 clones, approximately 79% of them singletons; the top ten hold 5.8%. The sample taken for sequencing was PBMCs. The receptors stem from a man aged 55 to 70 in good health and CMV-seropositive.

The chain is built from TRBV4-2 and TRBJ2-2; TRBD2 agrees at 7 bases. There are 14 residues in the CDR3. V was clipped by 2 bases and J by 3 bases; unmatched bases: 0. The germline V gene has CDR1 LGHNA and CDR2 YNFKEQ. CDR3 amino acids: CASSQLADTGELFF. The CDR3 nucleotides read TGTGCCAGCAGCCAACTAGCGGACACCGGGGAGCTGTTTTTT.

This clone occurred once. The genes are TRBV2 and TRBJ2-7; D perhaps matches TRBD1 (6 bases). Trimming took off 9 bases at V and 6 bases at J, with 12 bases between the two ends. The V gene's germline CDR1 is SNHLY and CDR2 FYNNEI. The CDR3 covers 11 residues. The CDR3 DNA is TGTGCCAGTGCAACAGGGACCGAGCAGTACTTC. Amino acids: CASATGTEQYF.

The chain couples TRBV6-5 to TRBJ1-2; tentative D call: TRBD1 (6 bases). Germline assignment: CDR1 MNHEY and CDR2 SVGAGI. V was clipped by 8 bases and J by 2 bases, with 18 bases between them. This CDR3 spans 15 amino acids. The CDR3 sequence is CASLAPGQGNYGYTF. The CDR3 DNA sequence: TGTGCCAGCTTAGCCCCTGGCCAGGGGAACTATGGCTACACCTTC.

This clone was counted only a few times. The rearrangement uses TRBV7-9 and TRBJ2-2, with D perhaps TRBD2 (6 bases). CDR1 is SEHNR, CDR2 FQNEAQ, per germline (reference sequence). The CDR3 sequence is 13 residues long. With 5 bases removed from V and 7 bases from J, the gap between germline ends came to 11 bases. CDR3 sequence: CASSLRRDGELFF. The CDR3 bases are TGTGCCAGCAGCCTCCGGCGGGACGGGGAGCTGTTTTTT.

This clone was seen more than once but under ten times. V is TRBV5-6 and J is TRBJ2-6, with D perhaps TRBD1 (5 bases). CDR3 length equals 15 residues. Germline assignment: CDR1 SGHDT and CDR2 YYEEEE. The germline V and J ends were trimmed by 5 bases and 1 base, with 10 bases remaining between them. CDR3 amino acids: CASSRRVSGANVLTF. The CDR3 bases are TGTGCCAGCAGTCGCAGGGTATCTGGGGCCAACGTCCTGACTTTC. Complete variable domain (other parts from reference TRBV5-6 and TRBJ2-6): DAGVTQSPTHLIKTRGQQVTLRCSPKSGHDTVSWYQQALGQGPQFIFQYYEEEERQRGNFPDRFSGHQFPNYSSELNVNALLLGDSALYLCASSRRVSGANVLTFGAGSRLTVL.

CDR3 coding DNA: TGTGCCAGCAGTAGTGGACTTAATGAAAAACTGTTTTTT. Protein sequence: CASSSGLNEKLFF. This chain joins TRBV25-1 and TRBJ1-4; unclear D gene. Trimming pared 5 bases from V and 4 bases from J, leaving 8 bases between. Looked up from germline, CDR1 is MGHDK and CDR2 is SYGVNS. The CDR3 is made up of 13 amino acids. Full variable domain (missing parts from reference TRBV25-1 and TRBJ1-4): EADIYQTPRYLVIGTGKKITLECSQTMGHDKMYWYQQDPGMELHLIHYSYGVNSTEKGDLSSESTVSRIRTEHFPLTLESARPSHTSQYLCASSSGLNEKLFFGSGTQLSVL.

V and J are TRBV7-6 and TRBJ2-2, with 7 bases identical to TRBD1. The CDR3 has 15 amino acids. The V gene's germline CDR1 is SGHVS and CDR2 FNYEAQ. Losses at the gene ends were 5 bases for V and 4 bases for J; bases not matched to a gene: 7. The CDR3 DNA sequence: TGTGCCAGCAGCCCGAGGGACAGCCCCACCGGGGAGCTGTTTTTT. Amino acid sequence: CASSPRDSPTGELFF.

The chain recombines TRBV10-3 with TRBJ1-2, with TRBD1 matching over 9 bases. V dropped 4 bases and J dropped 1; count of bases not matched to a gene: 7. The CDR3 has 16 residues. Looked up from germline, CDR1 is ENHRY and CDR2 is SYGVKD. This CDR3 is CAISGDRVSVNYGYTF. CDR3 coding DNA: TGTGCCATCAGTGGGGACAGGGTTTCCGTTAACTATGGCTACACCTTC.

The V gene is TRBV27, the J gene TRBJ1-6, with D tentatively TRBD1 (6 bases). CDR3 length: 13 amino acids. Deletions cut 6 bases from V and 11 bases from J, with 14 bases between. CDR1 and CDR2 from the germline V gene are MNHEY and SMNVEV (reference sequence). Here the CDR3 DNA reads TGTGCCAGCAGCCAGACAGGAGATGCACCCCTCCACTTT. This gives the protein CASSQTGDAPLHF.

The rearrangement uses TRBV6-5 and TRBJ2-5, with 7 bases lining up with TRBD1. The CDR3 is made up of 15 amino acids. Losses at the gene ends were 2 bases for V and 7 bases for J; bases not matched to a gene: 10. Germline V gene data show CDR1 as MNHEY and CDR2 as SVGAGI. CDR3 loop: CASSYVQGHPGTQYF. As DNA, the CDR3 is TGTGCCAGCAGTTACGTACAGGGGCACCCAGGGACCCAGTACTTC.

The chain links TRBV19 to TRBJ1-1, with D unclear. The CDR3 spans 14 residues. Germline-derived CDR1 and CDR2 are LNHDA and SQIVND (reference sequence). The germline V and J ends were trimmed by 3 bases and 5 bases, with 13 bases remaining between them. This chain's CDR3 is CASSIARVGTEAFF. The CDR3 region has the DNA TGTGCCAGTAGTATTGCCCGGGTTGGGACTGAAGCTTTCTTT.

The CDR3 DNA reads as TGTGCCAGCAGTGAACCGGGACCCGGGGGGAAAGGCTACACCTTC. This codes for CASSEPGPGGKGYTF. The chain couples TRBV25-1 to TRBJ1-2; D perhaps matches TRBD1 (5 bases). The CDR3 runs to 15 residues. Germline assignment: CDR1 MGHDK and CDR2 SYGVNS. V dropped 2 bases and J dropped 8 bases, with 18 bases sitting between them.

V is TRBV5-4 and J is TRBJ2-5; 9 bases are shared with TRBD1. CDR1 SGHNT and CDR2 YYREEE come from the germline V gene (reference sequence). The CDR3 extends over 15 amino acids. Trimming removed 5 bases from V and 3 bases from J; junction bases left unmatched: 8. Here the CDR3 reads CASRRPGQGEETQYF. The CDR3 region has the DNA TGTGCCAGCAGGCGGCCGGGACAGGGAGAAGAGACCCAGTACTTC.

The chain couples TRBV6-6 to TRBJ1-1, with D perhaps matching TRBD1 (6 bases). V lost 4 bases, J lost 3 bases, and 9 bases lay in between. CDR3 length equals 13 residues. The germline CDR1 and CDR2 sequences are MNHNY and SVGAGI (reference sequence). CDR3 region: CASSSQGYTEAFF. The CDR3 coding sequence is TGTGCCAGCAGTTCCCAGGGGTACACTGAAGCTTTCTTT.

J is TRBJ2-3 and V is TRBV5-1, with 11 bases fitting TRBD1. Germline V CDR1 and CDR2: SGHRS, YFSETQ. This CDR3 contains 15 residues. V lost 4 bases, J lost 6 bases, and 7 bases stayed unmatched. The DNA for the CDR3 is TGCGCCAGCAGCACCGGGACAGGGGGACATGATACGCAGTATTTT. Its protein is CASSTGTGGHDTQYF.

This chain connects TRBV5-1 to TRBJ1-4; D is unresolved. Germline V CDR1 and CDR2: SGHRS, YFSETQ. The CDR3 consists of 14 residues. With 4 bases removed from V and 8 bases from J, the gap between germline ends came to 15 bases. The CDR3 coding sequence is TGCGCCAGCAGCCACGGAGGGTCGGAAGAAAAACTGTTTTTT. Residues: CASSHGGSEEKLFF.

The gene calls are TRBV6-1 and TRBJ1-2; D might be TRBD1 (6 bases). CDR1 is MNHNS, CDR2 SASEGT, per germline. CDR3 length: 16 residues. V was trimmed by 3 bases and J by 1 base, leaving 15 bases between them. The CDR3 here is CASSEATTDSNYGYTF. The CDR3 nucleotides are TGTGCCAGCAGTGAGGCAACTACGGACAGTAACTATGGCTACACCTTC.

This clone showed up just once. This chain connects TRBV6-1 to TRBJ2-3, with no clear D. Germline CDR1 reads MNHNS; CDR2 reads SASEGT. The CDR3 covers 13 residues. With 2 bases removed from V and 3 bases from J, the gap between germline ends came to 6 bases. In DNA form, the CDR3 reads TGTGCCAGCAGTGAATTCCGGACAGATACGCAGTATTTT. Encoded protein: CASSEFRTDTQYF.

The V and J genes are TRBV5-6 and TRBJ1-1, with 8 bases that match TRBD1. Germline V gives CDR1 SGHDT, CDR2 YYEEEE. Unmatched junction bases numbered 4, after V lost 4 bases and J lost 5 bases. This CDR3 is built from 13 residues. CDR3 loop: CASSLGTGTEAFF. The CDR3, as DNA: TGTGCCAGCAGCCTGGGGACAGGAACTGAAGCTTTCTTT.

In nucleotides, the CDR3 is TGTGCCAGCAGCTTGGCCCATTATGGCTACACCTTC. Amino acid sequence: CASSLAHYGYTF. The chain has TRBV5-5 and TRBJ1-2; D ambiguous. This CDR3 comprises 12 residues. Germline assignment: CDR1 SGHKS and CDR2 YYEKEE (reference sequence). Trimming removed 0 bases from V and 5 bases from J, with 5 bases in between.

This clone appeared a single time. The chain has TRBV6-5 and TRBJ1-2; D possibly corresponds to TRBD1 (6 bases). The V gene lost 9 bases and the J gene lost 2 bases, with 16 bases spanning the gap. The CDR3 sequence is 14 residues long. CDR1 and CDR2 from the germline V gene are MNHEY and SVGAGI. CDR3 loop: CASTPGHSNYGYTF. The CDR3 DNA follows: TGTGCCAGTACACCGGGACACTCCAACTATGGCTACACCTTC.

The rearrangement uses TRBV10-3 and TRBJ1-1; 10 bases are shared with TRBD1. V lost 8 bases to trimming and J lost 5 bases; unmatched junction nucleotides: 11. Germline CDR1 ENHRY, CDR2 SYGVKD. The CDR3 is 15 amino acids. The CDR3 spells CAIGKTGGGSTEAFF. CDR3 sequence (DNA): TGTGCCATCGGAAAGACAGGGGGCGGGAGTACTGAAGCTTTCTTT.

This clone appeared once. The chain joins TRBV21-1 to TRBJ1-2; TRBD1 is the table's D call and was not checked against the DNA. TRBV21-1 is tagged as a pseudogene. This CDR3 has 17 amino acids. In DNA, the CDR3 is TGTGCCAGCAGCAAAGTAGGCGGGACAGGAGGGAACTATGGCTACACCTTC. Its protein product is CASSKVGGTGGNYGYTF.

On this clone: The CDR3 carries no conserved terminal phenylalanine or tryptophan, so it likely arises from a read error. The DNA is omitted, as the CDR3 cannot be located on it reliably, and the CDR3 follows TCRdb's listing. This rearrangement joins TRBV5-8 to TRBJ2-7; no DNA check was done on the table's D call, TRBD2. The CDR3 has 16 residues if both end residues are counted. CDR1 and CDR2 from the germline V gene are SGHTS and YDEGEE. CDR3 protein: CASSLGLAGGPRAAYL.

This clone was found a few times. CDR3 in DNA: TGTGCCAGCAGCCCCGCGGGGGGAGGTCAGCCCCAGCATTTT. Protein: CASSPAGGGQPQHF. This rearrangement joins TRBV6-5 to TRBJ1-5, with D possibly matching TRBD1 (5 bases). The V gene lost 6 bases and the J gene lost 6 bases, with 15 bases spanning the gap. CDR3 size: 14 residues. Germline CDR1 MNHEY, CDR2 SVGAGI.

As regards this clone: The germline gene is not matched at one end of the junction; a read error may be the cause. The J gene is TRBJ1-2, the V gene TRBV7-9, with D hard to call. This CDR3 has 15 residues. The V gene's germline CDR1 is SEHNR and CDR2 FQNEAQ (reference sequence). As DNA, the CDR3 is TGTGCCGGCAGCTCTAGTGGCCGTTCGAACTATGGCTACACCTTC. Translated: CAGSSSGRSNYGYTF.

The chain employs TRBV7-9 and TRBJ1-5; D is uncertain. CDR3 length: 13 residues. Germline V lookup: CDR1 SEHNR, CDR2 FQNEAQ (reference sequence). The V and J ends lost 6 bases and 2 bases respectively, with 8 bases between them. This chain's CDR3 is CASSPFGNQPQHF. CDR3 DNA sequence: TGTGCCAGCAGTCCCTTTGGCAATCAGCCCCAGCATTTT.

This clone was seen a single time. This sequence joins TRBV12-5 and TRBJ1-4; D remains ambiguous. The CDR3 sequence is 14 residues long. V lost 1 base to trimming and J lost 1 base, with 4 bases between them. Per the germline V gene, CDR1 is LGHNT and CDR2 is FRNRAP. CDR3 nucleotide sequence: TGTGCTAGTGGTTTGGATATAACTAATGAAAAACTGTTTTTT. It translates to CASGLDITNEKLFF.

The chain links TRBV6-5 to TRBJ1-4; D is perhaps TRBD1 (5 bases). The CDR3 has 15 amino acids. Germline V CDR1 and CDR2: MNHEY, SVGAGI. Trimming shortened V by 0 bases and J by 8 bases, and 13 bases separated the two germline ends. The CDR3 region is CASSYSSRAREKLFF. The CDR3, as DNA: TGTGCCAGCAGTTACTCGAGCAGGGCCAGGGAAAAACTGTTTTTT.

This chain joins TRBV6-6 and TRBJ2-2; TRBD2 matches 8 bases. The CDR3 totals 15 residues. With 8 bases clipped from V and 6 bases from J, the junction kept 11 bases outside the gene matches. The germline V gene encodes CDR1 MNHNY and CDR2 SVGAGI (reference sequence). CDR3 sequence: CASLRVAGYSGELFF. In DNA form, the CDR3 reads TGTGCCAGCTTAAGGGTAGCGGGGTATTCCGGGGAGCTGTTTTTT.

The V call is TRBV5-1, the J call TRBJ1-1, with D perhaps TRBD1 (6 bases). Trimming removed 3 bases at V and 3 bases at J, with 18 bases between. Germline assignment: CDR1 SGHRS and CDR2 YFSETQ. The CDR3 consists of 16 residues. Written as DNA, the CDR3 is TGCGCCAGCAGCTCCCACAGGGCTTCAGTGGACACTGAAGCTTTCTTT. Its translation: CASSSHRASVDTEAFF.